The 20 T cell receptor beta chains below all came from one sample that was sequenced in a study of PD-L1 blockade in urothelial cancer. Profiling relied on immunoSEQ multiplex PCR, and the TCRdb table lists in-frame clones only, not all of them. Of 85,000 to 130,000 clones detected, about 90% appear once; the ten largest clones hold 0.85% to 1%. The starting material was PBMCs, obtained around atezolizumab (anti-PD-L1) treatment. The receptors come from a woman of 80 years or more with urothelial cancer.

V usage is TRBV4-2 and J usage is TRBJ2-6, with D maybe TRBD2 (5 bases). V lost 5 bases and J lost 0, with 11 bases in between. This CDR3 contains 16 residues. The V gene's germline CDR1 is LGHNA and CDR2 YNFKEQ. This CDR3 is CASSVDSNSGANVLTF. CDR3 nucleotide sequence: TGTGCCAGCAGCGTGGACTCAAACTCTGGGGCCAACGTCCTGACTTTC.

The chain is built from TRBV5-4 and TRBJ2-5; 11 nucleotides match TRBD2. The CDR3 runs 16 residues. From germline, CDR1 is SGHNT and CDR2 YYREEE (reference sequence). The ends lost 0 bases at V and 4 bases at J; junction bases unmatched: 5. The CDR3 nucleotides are TGTGCCAGCAGCTTGGGTCTGCTAGCGGGAGGAGAGACCCAGTACTTC. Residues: CASSLGLLAGGETQYF.

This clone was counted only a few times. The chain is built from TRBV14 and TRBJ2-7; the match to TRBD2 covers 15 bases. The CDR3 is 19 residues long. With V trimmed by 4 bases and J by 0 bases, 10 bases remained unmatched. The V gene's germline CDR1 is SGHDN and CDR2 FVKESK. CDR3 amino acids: CASSPDGTSGRPVSYEQYF. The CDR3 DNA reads TGTGCCAGCAGCCCTGACGGGACTAGCGGGAGGCCCGTCTCCTACGAGCAGTACTTC.

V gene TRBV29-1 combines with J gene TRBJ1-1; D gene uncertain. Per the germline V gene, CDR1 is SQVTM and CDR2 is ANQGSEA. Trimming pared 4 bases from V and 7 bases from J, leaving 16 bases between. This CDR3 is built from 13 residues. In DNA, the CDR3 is TGCAGCGTTGGGGAGCGCCTGTCGGGTGAAGCTTTCTTT. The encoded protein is CSVGERLSGEAFF.

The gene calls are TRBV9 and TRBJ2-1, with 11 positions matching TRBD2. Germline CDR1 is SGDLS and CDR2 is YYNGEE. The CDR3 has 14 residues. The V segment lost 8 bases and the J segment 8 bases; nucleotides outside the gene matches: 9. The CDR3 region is CASSLAGGPYEQFF. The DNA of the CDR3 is TGTGCCAGTTCCCTAGCGGGAGGACCCTATGAGCAGTTCTTC.

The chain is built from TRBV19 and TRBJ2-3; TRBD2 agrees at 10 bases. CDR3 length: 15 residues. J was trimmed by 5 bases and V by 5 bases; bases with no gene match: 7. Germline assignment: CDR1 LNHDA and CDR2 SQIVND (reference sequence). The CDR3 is CASSPGLATVDTQYF. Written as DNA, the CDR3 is TGTGCCAGTAGTCCGGGACTAGCGACGGTAGATACGCAGTATTTT.

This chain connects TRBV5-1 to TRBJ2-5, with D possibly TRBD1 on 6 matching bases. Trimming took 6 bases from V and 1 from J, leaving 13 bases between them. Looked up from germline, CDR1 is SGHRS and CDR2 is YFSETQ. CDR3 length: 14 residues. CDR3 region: CASTRGEIQETQYF. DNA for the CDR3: TGCGCCAGCACCAGGGGAGAGATCCAAGAGACCCAGTACTTC.

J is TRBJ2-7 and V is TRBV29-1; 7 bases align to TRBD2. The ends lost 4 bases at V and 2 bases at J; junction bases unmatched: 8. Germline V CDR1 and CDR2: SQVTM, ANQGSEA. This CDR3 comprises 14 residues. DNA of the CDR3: TGCAGCGTTGCGTGGGGTGCGGGAGCCTACGAGCAGTACTTC. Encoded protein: CSVAWGAGAYEQYF.

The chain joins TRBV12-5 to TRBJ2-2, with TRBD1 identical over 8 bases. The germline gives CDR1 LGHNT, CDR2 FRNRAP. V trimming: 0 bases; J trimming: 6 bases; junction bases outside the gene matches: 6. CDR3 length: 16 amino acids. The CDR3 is CASGLVSVQGAGELFF. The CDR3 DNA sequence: TGTGCTAGTGGTTTGGTATCGGTACAGGGGGCCGGGGAGCTGTTTTTT.

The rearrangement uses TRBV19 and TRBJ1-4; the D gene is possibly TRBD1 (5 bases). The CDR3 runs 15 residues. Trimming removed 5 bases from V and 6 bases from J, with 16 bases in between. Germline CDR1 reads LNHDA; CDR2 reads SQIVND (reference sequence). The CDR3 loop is CASSGRVDSYEKLFF. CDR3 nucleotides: TGTGCCAGTAGTGGGAGGGTCGACAGCTATGAAAAACTGTTTTTT.

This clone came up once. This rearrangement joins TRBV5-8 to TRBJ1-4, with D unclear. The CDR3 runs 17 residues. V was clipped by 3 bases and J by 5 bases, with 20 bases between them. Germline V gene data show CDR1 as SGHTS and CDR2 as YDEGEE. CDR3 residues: CASSSREWRQLNEKLFF. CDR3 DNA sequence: TGTGCCAGCAGCTCGCGGGAGTGGAGGCAATTGAATGAAAAACTGTTTTTT.

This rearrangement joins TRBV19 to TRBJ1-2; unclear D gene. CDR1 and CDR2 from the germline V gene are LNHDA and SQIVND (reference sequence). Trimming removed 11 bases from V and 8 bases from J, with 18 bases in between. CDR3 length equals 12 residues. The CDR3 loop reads CASTDRGEGYTF. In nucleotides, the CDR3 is TGTGCCTCAACCGATCGGGGTGAGGGCTACACCTTC. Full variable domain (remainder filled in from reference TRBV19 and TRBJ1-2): DGGITQSPKYLFRKEGQNVTLSCEQNLNHDAMYWYRQDPGQGLRLIYYSQIVNDFQKGDIAEGYSVSREKKESFPLTVTSAQKNPTAFYLCASTDRGEGYTFGSGTRLTVV.

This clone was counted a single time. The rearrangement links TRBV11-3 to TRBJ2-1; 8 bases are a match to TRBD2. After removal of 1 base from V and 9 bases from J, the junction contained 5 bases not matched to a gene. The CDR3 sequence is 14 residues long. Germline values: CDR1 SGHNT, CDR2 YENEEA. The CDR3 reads CASSLAGRAGEQFF. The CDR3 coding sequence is TGTGCCAGCAGCTTAGCCGGGAGGGCGGGTGAGCAGTTCTTC.

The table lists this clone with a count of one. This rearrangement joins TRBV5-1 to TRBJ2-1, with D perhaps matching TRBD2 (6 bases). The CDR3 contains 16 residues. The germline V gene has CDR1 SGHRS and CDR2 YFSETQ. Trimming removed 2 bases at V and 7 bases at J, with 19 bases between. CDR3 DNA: TGCGCCAGCAGCTTAGGGGTTGTCGGGAGTAAAAATGAGCAGTTCTTC. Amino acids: CASSLGVVGSKNEQFF.

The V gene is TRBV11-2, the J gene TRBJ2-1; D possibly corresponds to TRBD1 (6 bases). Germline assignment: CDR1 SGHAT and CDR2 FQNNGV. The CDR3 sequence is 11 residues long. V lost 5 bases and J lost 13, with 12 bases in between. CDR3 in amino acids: CASSTQGSQFF. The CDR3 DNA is TGTGCCAGCAGCACACAGGGTTCCCAGTTCTTC.

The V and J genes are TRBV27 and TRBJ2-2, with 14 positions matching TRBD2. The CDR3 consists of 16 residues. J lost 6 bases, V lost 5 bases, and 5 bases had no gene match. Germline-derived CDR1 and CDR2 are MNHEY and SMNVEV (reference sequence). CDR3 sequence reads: CASSPRLAGGAGELFF. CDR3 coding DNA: TGTGCCAGCAGTCCCCGACTAGCGGGAGGGGCCGGGGAGCTGTTTTTT.

The CDR3, as DNA: TGTGCCAGCAGCCCTCCCGCCGGGACTGGAGCCTACGAGCAGTACTTC. Its protein is CASSPPAGTGAYEQYF. This sequence joins TRBV9 and TRBJ2-7, with D tentatively TRBD2 (6 bases). The V gene lost 4 bases and the J gene lost 2 bases, with 19 bases spanning the gap. The CDR3 runs 16 residues. Germline CDR1 and CDR2: SGDLS and YYNGEE.

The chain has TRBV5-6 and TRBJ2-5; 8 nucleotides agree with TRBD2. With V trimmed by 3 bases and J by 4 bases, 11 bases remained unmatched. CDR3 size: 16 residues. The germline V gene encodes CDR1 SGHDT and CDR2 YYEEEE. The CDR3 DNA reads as TGTGCCAGCAGCTGGTTTAGCGGGAAGGGGTCAGAGACCCAGTACTTC. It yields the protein CASSWFSGKGSETQYF.

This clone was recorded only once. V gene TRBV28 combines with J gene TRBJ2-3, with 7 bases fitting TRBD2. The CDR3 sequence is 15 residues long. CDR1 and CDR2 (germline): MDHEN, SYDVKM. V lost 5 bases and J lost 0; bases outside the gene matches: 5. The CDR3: CASSDLAASTDTQYF. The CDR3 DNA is TGTGCCAGCAGTGACCTAGCGGCCAGCACAGATACGCAGTATTTT.

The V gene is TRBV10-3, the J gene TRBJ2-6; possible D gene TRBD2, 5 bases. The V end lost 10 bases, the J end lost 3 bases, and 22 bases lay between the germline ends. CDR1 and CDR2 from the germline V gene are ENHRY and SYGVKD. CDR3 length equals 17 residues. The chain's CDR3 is CATNAGLPVDGANVLTF. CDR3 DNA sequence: TGTGCCACCAACGCGGGTCTCCCCGTGGATGGGGCCAACGTCCTGACTTTC.